This T cell receptor (beta chain) emerged from a study of CD8+ T cells in alopecia areata (dated by TCRdb to between 2017 and 2018). Looking at the study overall: To study T cell clonal expansion in alopecia areata, the researchers applied high-throughput TCRbeta sequencing to both the C3H/HeJ mouse model and human patients. TCRbeta CDR3 regions were amplified by immunoSEQ multiplex PCR with 35 Vbeta forward and 13 Jbeta reverse primers. Scalp clonality was compared across normal scalp (n=4), patchy alopecia areata scalp (n=8), and alopecia totalis/universalis scalp (n=8). RNA was obtained with the PAXgene miRNA kit for fixed scalp, the miRNeasy kit for PBMCs, and the RNeasy kit for mouse skin. On the human side, TCRbeta sequencing was run on scalp tissue and on sorted CD4+ and CD8+ peripheral blood T cells from healthy controls and from alopecia areata patients with either patchy or totalis/universalis disease.

Library prep was done by the immunoSEQ multiplex PCR assay. For TCR sequencing, RNA was extracted from every sample and reverse transcribed into cDNA to serve as template. SuperScript III was used to make first-strand cDNA, primed with a 2:1 mix of oligo-dT and random hexamers. A synthetic immune receptor repertoire was used to gauge amplification bias, and whatever bias remained was removed computationally. From the authors' description of their analysis: Raw reads were preprocessed for error removal, and CDR3 was defined according to IMGT conventions as running from the conserved cysteine to phenylalanine. Clonality was calculated as 1 minus Shannon entropy normalized by log2 of the number of productive unique TCRs. CD4 or CD8 identity of scalp clones was inferred by cross-referencing scalp TCRbeta sequences with sorted blood CD4 and CD8 repertoires. TCRdb's version of the immuneACCESS table is confined to in-frame rearrangements and falls short of the full clone set. An unresolved V gene accounts for under half of the shortfall where checked; the remainder is of unknown origin. V and J calls and clone size are given by that table; D and trimming were obtained from the DNA. This sample gives 70,000 to 95,000 clones in total; just over 50% of them show up just once. The biggest ten clones account for roughly 6% of the sample.

What the authors observed across the whole study: Shared TCR sequences between patients were less evident than in mice, which may be partly attributable to HLA diversity in the patient population. Compared with normal scalp, lesional scalp had higher clonality and more expanded CD8+ clones, particularly in alopecia totalis/universalis, a pattern that suggests antigenic drive. Unlike mouse skin, where gammadelta T cells dominate, normal human skin contains resident alphabeta T cells that get sequenced too, which complicates analysis of the scalp TCR repertoire.

Lesional scalp punch biopsies and peripheral blood were obtained from alopecia areata patients. After PBMCs were isolated by density centrifugation and stained for CD3, CD4 and CD8, a FACSAria was used to sort CD4+ and CD8+ T cells. Untreated alopecia areata patients were recruited as part of a multicenter biomarker study. For five biomarker-study patients, blood CD8+ T cells were further sorted into NKG2D-low and NKG2D-high fractions. Including the terminal cysteine and phenylalanine, the CDR3 comprises 15 residues. Only the CDR3 part of the read is kept: 45 bases, read in frame from the first base. In the germline V gene, CDR1 corresponds to SGHRS and CDR2 to YFSETQ. Trimming at the junction amounts to 5 bases on V and 0 bases on J, and the germline ends lie 15 bases apart. As concerns this clone: The target of this receptor is not known. Base qualities were left out, and no much larger clone turns up one base away.

The clonotype originates from a human donor with alopecia areata. Sequenced material: NKG2D-high CD8+ T cells sorted from blood. Taken with the paper, the label for cell subset or site translates to: sorted CD8+ NKG2D-high blood T cells. The receptor chain draws on TRBV5-1 and TRBJ2-7; the D gene remains uncertain. CDR3 loop: CASRSADGGSYEQYF. The DNA reads TGCGCCAGCAGATCCGCCGACGGCGGCTCCTACGAGCAGTACTTC. The full variable domain, completed from the reference TRBV5-1 and TRBJ2-7 proteins outside the CDR3, reads KAGVTQTPRYLIKTRGQQVTLSCSPISGHRSVSWYQQTPGQGLQFLFEYFSETQRNKGNFPGRFSGRQFSNSRSEMNVSTLELGDSALYLCASRSADGGSYEQYFGPGTRLTVT.